This T cell receptor (beta chain) is drawn from a study of radiotherapy plus CTLA-4 blockade in lung cancer. Sequenced by immunoSEQ multiplex PCR; TCRdb stores in-frame clones only, minus some. The sample lists tens of thousands of clones, about three quarters seen once, with 2% to 3% in the top ten. Germline V gives CDR1 SNHLY, CDR2 FYNNEI. The CDR3 totals 14 residues. The ends lost 9 bases at V and 1 base at J; junction bases unmatched: 9. This receptor was obtained from a human donor with non-small cell lung cancer whose response to radiotherapy plus ipilimumab could not be evaluated. This sample comprised peripheral blood, obtained from a patient treated with radiotherapy plus ipilimumab. This rearrangement joins TRBV2 to TRBJ2-7; the match to TRBD2 covers 7 bases. Here the CDR3 DNA reads TGTGCCAGAAAAAATAGCGGGCCATCCTACGAGCAGTACTTC. The encoded protein is CARKNSGPSYEQYF.